This T cell receptor (beta chain) was found in a study of T cells in Graves' hyperthyroidism and ophthalmopathy. Study information: Before treatment of any kind, peripheral blood was taken at initial diagnosis.

This clonotype was seen a few times. CDR1 SNHLY and CDR2 FYNNEI come from the germline V gene. V lost 0 bases and J 1 base, leaving 21 bases between the germline ends. This CDR3 contains 19 residues. The source material, RNA transcripts, was used to amplify TCR beta CDR3 regions. With the HTBI primer set, the TCR CDR3 went through a first round of RT-PCR. TCRdb re-derived calls from the multiplex PCR reads in MiXCR, one entry per CDR3 protein. The table lists 650,000 to 850,000 distinct CDR3 sequences, around 20% of them singletons, with about a sixth in the top ten. A patient was excluded if there was uncontrolled infection, other autoimmune disease, pregnancy or lactation. PBMCs were obtained from 10 ml fresh peripheral blood.

This TCR came from a woman in her fifties or sixties with Graves' hyperthyroidism that later progressed to Graves' ophthalmopathy. V is TRBV2 and J is TRBJ2-5; perhaps TRBD2 as D (5 bases). The specimen was blood. The CDR3 nucleotides are TGTGCCAGCAGTGAAGCGCTTGGGGAGAGGGTCGCCGTCCAAGAGACCCAGTACTTC. Translating gives CASSEALGERVAVQETQYF.